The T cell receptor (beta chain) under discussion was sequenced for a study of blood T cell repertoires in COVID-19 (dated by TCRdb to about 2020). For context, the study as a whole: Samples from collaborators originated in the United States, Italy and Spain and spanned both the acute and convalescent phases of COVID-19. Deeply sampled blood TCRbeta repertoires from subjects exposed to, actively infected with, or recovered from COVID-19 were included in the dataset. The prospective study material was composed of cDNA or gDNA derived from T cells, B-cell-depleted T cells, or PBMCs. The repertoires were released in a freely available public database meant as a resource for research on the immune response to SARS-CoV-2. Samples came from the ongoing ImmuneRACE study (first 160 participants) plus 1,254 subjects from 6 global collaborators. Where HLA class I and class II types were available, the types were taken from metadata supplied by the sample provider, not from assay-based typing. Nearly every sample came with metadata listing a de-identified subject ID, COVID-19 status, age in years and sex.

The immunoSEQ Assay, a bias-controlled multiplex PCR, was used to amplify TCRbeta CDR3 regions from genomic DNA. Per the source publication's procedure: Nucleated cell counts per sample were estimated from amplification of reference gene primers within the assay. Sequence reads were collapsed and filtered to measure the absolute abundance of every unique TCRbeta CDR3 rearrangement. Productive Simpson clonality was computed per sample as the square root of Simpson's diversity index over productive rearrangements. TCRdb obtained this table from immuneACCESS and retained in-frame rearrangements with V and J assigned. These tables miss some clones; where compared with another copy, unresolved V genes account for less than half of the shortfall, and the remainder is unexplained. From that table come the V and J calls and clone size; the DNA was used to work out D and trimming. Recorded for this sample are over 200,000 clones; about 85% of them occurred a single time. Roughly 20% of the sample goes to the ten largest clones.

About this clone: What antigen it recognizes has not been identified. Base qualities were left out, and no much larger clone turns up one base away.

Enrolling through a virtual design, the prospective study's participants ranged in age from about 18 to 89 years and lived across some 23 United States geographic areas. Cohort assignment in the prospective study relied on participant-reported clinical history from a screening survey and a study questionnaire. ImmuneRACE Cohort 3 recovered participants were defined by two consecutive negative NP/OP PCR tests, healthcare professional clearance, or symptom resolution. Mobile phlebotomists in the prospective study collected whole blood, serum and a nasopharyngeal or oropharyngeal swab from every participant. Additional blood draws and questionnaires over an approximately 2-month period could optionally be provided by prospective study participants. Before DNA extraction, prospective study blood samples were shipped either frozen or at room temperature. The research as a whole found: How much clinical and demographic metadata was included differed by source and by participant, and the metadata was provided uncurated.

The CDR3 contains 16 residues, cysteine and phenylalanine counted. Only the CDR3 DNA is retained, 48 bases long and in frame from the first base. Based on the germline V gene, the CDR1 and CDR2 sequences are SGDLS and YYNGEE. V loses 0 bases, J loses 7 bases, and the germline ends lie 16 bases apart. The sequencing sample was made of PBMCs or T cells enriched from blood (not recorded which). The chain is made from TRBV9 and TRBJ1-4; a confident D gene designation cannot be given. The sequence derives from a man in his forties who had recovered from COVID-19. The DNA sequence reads TGTGCCAGCAGCGTAGCCCCGCCAGAAGAAAGTGAAAAACTGTTTTTT. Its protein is CASSVAPPEESEKLFF.